This record covers a single TCR beta chain. What it binds is unknown. Data came from immunoSEQ multiplex PCR; TCRdb stores just in-frame clones and leaves some out. Of some 98,000 clones in the sample, about nine tenths were seen once. The sample is drawn from a study of T cell responses to AZD1222 COVID-19 vaccine. Notes on the study in general: Reportedly, nearly half of unique spike TCRs recognized epitopes outside B.1.351/B.1.1.7 mutations.

This sample comprised peripheral blood, obtained 28 days after the second AZD1222 dose. The receptor was isolated from an adult who received the AZD1222 COVID-19 vaccine.

The CDR3 sequence: CASSPPGHTEAFF. DNA for the CDR3: TGCGCCAGCAGCCCTCCAGGGCACACTGAAGCTTTCTTT. The chain combines TRBV5-1 with TRBJ1-1, with D perhaps matching TRBD1 (5 bases). Germline values: CDR1 SGHRS, CDR2 YFSETQ. The CDR3 consists of 13 residues. Trimming cost V 4 bases and J 3 bases, with 10 bases left between them.